These 2 T cell receptor beta chains were sequenced from one sample in a study of cytomegalovirus exposure and HLA in healthy donors (TCRdb year 2017). Library generation was performed with the immunoSEQ multiplex PCR assay. For the multiplex PCR, a mixture combining 60 forward primers for TCR Vbeta segments and 13 reverse primers for TCR Jbeta segments was used. Drawn from immuneACCESS, this table holds only the in-frame rearrangements with V and J called that TCRdb kept. Clones are partly lost; checked studies trace under half to an unresolved V gene and leave the rest unexplained. Present in this sample are about 160,000 clones, roughly 76% of which were seen just once. The top ten clonotypes cover 1.9% of the sample. Sequencing input: PBMCs. The origin of the receptors is a human donor in good health.

This clone was recorded once. CDR3 sequence (DNA): TGTGCCAGCAGTTACAGGGGTTACAATGAGCAGTTCTTC. Its translation is CASSYRGYNEQFF. The gene calls are TRBV7-6 and TRBJ2-1; 7 bases map to TRBD1. The V and J ends lost 6 bases and 4 bases, in that order; junction bases with no gene match: 3. CDR3 size: 13 residues. Germline CDR1 SGHVS, CDR2 FNYEAQ. Full variable domain (remainder filled in from reference TRBV7-6 and TRBJ2-1): GAGVSQSPRYKVTKRGQDVALRCDPISGHVSLYWYRQALGQGPEFLTYFNYEAQQDKSGLPNDRFSAERPEGSISTLTIQRTEQRDSAMYRCASSYRGYNEQFFGPGTRLTVL.

The chain carries TRBV5-4 and TRBJ2-2; D is ambiguous. The V gene's germline CDR1 is SGHNT and CDR2 YYREEE (reference sequence). The ends were cut back, 1 base at V and 8 bases at J, with 30 bases in the middle. The CDR3 is made up of 20 amino acids. The CDR3 spells CASSLNGSSREFGDDGELFF. CDR3 DNA: TGTGCCAGCAGCTTGAACGGTTCTTCGCGAGAATTTGGAGACGATGGGGAGCTGTTTTTT.